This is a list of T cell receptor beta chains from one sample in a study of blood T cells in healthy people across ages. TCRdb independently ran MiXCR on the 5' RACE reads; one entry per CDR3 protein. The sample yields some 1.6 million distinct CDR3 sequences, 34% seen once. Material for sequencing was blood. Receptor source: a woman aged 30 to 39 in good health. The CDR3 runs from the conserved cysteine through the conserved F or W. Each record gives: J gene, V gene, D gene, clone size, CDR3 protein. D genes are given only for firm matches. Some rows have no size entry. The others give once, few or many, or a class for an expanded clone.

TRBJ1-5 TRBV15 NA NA CATSMGLGQPQHF
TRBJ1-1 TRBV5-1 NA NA CASSWGTAAFTEAFF
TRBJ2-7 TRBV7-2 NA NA CASSSYPDRLSPYEQYF
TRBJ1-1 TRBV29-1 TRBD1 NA CSVEGLTGVGDTEAFF
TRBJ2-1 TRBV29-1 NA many CSVENNEQFF
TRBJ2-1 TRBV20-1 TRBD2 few CSARSGTRNEQFF
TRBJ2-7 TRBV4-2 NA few CASSQDRSGPSSYEQYF
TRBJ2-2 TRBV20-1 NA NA CSARAPIGLPGELFF
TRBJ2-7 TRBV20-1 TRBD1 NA CSARATGVPSEQYF
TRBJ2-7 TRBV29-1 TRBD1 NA CSVEGGDSSYEQYF
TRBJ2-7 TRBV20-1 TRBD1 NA CSARVGTGDYEQYF
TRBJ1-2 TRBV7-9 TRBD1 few CASSLQGAGLNYGYTF
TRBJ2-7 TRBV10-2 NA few CASSESRRISYEQYF
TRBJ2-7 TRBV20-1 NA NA CSARDRRRSVYEQYF
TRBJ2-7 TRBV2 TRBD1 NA CASSEMRTGLAYEQYF
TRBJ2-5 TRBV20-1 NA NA CSAGKGETQYF
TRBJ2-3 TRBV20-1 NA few CSARSAEDTQYF
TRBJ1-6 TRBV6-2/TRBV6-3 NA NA CASSYFHLYSPLHF
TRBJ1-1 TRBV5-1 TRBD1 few CASSFRTGMNTEAFF
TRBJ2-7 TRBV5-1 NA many CASSLPAYEQYF
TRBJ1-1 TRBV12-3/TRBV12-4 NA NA CTSSRENTEAFF
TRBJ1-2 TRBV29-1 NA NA CSVGDNYCGYTF
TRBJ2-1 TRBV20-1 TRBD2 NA CSARGLAGARSEQFF
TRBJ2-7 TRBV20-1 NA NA CSAYRPYEQYF
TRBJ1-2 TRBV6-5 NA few CASRQTGTSFTGSYTF
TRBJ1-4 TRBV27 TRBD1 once CASSLQGAANEKRFF
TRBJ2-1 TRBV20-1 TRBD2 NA CGAPLAGYSYNEQFF
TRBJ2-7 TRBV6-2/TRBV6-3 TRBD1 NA CASSFRGQAYEQYF